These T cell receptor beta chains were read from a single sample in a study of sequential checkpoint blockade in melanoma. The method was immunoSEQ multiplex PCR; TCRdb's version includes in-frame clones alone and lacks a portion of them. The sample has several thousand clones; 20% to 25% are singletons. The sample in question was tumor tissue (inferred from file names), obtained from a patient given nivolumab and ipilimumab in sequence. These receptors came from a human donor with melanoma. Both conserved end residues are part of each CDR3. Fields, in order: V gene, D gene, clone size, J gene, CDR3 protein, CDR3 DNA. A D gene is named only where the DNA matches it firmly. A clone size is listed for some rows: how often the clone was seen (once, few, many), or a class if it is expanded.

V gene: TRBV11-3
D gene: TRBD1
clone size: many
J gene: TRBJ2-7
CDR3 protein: CASTDREGTYEQYF
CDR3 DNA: TGTGCCAGCACGGACAGGGAAGGGACCTACGAGCAGTACTTC

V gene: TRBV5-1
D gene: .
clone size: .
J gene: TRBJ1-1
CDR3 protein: CASSLFSKNTEAFF
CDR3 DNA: TGCGCCAGCAGCTTGTTCTCAAAAAACACTGAAGCTTTCTTT

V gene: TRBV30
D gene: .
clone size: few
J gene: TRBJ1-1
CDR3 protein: CAWEARGTEAFF
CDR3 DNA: TGTGCCTGGGAGGCGCGGGGCACTGAAGCTTTCTTT

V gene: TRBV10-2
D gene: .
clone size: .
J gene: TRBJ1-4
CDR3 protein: CASRDRGTPTNEKLFF
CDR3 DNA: TGCGCCAGCAGGGATAGGGGCACTCCAACTAATGAAAAACTGTTTTTT

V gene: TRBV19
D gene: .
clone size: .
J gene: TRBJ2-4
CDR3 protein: CASSIVAGLTKNIQYF
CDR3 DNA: TGTGCCAGTAGTATAGTGGCAGGGCTGACCAAAAACATTCAGTACTTC

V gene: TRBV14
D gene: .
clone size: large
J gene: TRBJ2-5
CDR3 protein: CASSVQETQYF
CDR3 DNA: TGTGCCAGCAGCGTTCAAGAGACCCAGTACTTC

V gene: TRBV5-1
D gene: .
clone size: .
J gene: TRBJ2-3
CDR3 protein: CASSSDGGGTDTQYF
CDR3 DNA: TGCGCCAGCAGCTCGGATGGGGGCGGCACAGATACGCAGTATTTT

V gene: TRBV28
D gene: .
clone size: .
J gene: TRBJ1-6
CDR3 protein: CASSSGDSPLHF
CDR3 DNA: TGTGCCAGCAGTTCCGGCGATTCACCCCTCCACTTT

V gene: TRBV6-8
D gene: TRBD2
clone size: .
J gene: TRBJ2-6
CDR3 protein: CASSYSPQGGYSGANVLTF
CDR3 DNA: TGTGCCAGCAGTTACTCGCCGCAGGGAGGGTACTCTGGGGCCAACGTCCTGACTTTC

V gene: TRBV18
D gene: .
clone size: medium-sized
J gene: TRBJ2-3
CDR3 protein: CASSYTGDTQYF
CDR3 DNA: TGTGCCAGCTCATACACAGGCGACACGCAGTATTTT

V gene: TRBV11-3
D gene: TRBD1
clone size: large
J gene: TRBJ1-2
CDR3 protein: CASSLSAGLSGQLYGYTF
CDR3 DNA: TGTGCCAGCAGCTTATCCGCGGGGCTCTCGGGACAGCTCTATGGCTACACCTTC

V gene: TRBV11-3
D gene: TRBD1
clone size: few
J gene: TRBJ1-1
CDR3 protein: CASSLGDREGPEAFF
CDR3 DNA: TGTGCCAGCAGCTTAGGGGACAGGGAGGGCCCTGAAGCTTTCTTT

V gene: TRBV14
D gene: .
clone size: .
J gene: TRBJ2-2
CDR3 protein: CASSQETTGELFF
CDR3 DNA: TGTGCCAGCAGCCAAGAGACCACCGGGGAGCTGTTTTTT

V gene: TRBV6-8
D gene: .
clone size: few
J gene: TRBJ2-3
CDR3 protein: CASSALGVGDTQYF
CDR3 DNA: TGTGCCAGCAGTGCCCTGGGGGTAGGGGATACGCAGTATTTT

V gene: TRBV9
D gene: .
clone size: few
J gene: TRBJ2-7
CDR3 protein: CASSEKVPGEQYF
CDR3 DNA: TGTGCCAGCAGTGAAAAGGTCCCAGGCGAGCAGTACTTC

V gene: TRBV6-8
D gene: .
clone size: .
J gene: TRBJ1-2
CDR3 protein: CASTETLRQDGYTF
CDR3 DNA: TGTGCCAGCACCGAAACCCTTAGACAGGATGGCTACACCTTC

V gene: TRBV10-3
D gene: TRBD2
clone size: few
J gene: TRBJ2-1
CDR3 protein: CAISEGSGGANNEQFF
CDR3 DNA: TGTGCCATCAGTGAGGGTAGCGGGGGGGCGAACAATGAGCAGTTCTTC

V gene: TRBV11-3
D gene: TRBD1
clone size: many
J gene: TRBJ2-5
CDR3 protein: CASSRKDRASETQYF
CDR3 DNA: TGTGCCAGCAGCCGTAAAGACAGGGCGTCGGAGACCCAGTACTTC

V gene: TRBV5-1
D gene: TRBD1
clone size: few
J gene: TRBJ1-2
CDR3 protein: CASSLQQGGPYGYTF
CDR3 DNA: TGCGCCAGCAGCCTCCAGCAGGGGGGGCCCTATGGCTACACCTTC

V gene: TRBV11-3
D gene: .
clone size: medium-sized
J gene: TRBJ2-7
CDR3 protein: CASSFGGGTGEQYF
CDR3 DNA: TGTGCCAGCAGCTTCGGTGGGGGGACGGGCGAGCAGTACTTC

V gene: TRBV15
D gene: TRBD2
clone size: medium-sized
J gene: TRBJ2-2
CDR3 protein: CATSNRRRGGPNTGELFF
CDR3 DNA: TGTGCCACCAGCAACCGGCGGCGGGGGGGCCCCAACACCGGGGAGCTGTTTTTT

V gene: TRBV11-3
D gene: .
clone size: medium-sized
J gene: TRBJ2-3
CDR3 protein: CASSLGLAATDTQYF
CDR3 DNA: TGTGCCAGCAGCTTAGGGTTAGCAGCCACAGATACGCAGTATTTT

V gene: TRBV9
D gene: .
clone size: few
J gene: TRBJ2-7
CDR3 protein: CASSELSAGEQYF
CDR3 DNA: TGTGCCAGCAGCGAACTAAGTGCGGGAGAGCAGTACTTC

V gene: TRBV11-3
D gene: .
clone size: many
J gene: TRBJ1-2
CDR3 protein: CASSLLGGGYYGYTF
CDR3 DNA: TGTGCCAGCAGCTTGCTCGGGGGCGGGTACTATGGCTACACCTTC

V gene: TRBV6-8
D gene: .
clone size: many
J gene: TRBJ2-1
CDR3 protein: CASRGGQTPYNEQFF
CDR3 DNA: TGTGCCAGCAGGGGGGGACAGACCCCCTACAATGAGCAGTTCTTC

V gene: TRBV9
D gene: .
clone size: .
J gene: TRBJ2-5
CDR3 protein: CASSAWGQETQYF
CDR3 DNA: TGTGCCAGCAGCGCATGGGGCCAAGAGACCCAGTACTTC

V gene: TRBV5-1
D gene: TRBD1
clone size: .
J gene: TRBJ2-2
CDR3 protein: CASSRDRMNTGELFF
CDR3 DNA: TGCGCCAGCAGCAGGGACAGAATGAACACCGGGGAGCTGTTTTTT

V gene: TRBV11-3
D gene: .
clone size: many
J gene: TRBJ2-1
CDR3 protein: CASSRGTFSSYNEQFF
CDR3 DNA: TGTGCCAGCAGCCGAGGGACCTTCAGCTCCTACAATGAGCAGTTCTTC